The present T cell receptor (beta chain) was sequenced within a study of vaccination and CD4 T cells after COVID-19. Study overall: Cultures serving as controls received a peptide pool (CEFX or HIV-1 Nef) or no peptide. General study findings and limits: Spike mono-reactivity was evident in 304 of the 307 vaccine-specific clones derived from convalescent patients.

Note on this clonotype: Its target is unknown.

The CDR3 has 17 residues. The V gene lost 0 bases and the J gene lost 9 bases, with 18 bases spanning the gap. The germline CDR1 and CDR2 sequences are LGHNA and YSLEER. Oncomine TCR Beta short-read sequencing was applied to DNA from cultured CD4+ T cells. Investigators obtained genomic DNA by extraction from cultured CD4+ T cells. TCRdb re-analysed the PCR reads in MiXCR, keeping a single row per CDR3 protein. This sample has 9,900 or so distinct CDR3 sequences, with about 44% found just once. Treatment specified: roughly 11-day PBMC culture with coronavirus spike peptide pools or control peptides (ViraFEST assay). The unexposed donor's CD4+ T cells were collected before the COVID-19 pandemic (2011-2018). Peptide-pool expansion of antigen-specific T cells preceded TCR sequencing in ViraFEST. Cells permitting, SARS-CoV-2 S/N served as probes for unexposed-donor CD4+ T cells, and four cold-coronavirus spikes did too.

Sequencing input: CD4+ T cells from blood, cultured in vitro. V usage is TRBV4-3 and J usage is TRBJ1-6; weak D call: TRBD1 (5 bases). The TCR comes from a human donor in good health. The CDR3 DNA follows: TGCGCCAGCAGCCAAGAGGCGTTCGGACACTGGGGTTCACCCCTCCACTTT. Its protein is CASSQEAFGHWGSPLHF.